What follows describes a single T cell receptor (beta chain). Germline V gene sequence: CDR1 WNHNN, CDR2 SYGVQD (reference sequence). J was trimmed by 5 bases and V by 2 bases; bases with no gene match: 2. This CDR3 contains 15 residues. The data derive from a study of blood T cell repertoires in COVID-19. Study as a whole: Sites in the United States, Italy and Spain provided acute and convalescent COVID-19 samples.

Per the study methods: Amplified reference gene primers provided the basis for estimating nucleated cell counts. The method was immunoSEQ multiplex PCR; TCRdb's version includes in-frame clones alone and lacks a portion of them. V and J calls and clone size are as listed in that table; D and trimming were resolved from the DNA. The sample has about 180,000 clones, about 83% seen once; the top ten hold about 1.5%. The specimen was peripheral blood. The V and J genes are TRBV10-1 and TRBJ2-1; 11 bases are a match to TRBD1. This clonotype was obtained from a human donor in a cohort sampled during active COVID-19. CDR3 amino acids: CASSEGQGANNEQFF. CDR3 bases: TGCGCCAGCAGTGAGGGACAGGGGGCGAACAATGAGCAGTTCTTC.